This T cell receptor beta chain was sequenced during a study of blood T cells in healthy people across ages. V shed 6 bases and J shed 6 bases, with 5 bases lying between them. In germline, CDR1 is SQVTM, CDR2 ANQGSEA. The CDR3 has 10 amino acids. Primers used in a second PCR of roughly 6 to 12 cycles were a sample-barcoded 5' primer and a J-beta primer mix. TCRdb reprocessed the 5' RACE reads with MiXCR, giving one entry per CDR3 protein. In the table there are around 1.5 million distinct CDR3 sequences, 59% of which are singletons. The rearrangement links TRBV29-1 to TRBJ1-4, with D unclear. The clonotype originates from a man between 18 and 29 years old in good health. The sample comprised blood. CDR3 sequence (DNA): TGCAGCGTAATCGATGAAAAACTGTTTTTT. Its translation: CSVIDEKLFF.